This TCR beta chain was profiled in a study of shared clonotypes between healthy human individuals. Sequencing used immunoSEQ multiplex PCR; TCRdb keeps in-frame clones, though not all of them. The sample consists of about 2 million clones, roughly 96% of them appearing once. This CDR3 has 13 residues. Trimming shortened V by 0 bases and J by 6 bases, and 9 bases separated the two germline ends. Germline assignment: CDR1 SGHTA and CDR2 FQGNSA. Specimen: naive CD4+ T cells sorted from blood. Sample subset: CD45RA+ positively selected. V is TRBV7-2 and J is TRBJ2-7, with a weak D call TRBD2 (5 bases). The TCR originated in a man younger than 35 in good health. This CDR3 reads CASSLAGSSEQYF. The CDR3, as DNA: TGTGCCAGCAGCTTAGCGGGGAGCTCCGAGCAGTACTTC.